The sequence of this T cell receptor beta chain was determined in a study of T-cell memory formation after mild COVID-19. Notes on this clonotype: Antigen: not known.

General study findings and limits: Whether second-wave clones peaking at day 37 were SARS-CoV-2 specific went unconfirmed.

Germline V gives CDR1 LNHNV, CDR2 YYDKDF (reference sequence). This CDR3 has 17 amino acids. J gave up 7 bases and V 0 bases, and 11 bases lay outside the gene matches. Using its own MiXCR run on the 5' RACE reads, TCRdb lists one record per CDR3 protein. Found here are more than 250,000 distinct CDR3 sequences, roughly 18% of them singletons; the top ten hold 20% to 25%. The sample was PBMCs or a T cell subset sorted from them (not recorded which). V gene TRBV15 combines with J gene TRBJ2-1, with 8 bases aligning to TRBD1. The TCR was taken from a man younger than 35 who had mild COVID-19 (a few samples of this study predate the infection). Cell type and time point are not known. The CDR3 nucleotides are TGTGCCACCAGCAGAGAACGGCCGGGACAGGAGTTTAATGAGCAGTTCTTC. Translated, it gives CATSRERPGQEFNEQFF.